These 3 T cell receptor beta chains originate from one sample sequenced in a study of T cell responses to AZD1222 COVID-19 vaccine (dated by TCRdb to the early 2020s). The label giving this sample's time point can be read as: baseline before first vaccination. Libraries were constructed by the immunoSEQ multiplex PCR assay. TCRdb's version of the immuneACCESS table is confined to in-frame rearrangements and falls short of the full clone set. An unresolved V gene accounts for under half of the shortfall where checked; the remainder is of unknown origin. For this sample there are approximately 100,000 clones; over 85% appear just once. Around 4.7% of the sample is taken by the ten largest. The starting material was peripheral blood, obtained on day 0 of AZD1222 vaccination. The receptors stem from an adult in good health.

The V and J genes are TRBV2 and TRBJ1-1; no clear D. Looked up from germline, CDR1 is SNHLY and CDR2 is FYNNEI. The CDR3 contains 14 residues. The V gene lost 6 bases and the J gene lost 1 base, with 12 bases spanning the gap. The CDR3 nucleotides are TGTGCCAGCAGGGGAACATCCGGGAACACTGAAGCTTTCTTT. Residues: CASRGTSGNTEAFF.

The chain carries TRBV5-1 and TRBJ1-6; the D is unclear. The CDR3 has 12 residues. CDR1 and CDR2 (germline): SGHRS, YFSETQ. The germline V and J ends were trimmed by 0 bases and 7 bases, with 2 bases remaining between them. In DNA, the CDR3 is TGCGCCAGCAGCTTGGAGAATTCACCCCTCCACTTT. Translated, it gives CASSLENSPLHF.

The chain has TRBV2 and TRBJ2-5; D is unclear. CDR3 length equals 13 residues. The V end lost 7 bases, the J end lost 2 bases, and 11 bases lay between the germline ends. The germline gives CDR1 SNHLY, CDR2 FYNNEI. The CDR3 DNA reads as TGTGCCAGCAACTTAGGGCCACAAGAGACCCAGTACTTC. Amino acid sequence: CASNLGPQETQYF.